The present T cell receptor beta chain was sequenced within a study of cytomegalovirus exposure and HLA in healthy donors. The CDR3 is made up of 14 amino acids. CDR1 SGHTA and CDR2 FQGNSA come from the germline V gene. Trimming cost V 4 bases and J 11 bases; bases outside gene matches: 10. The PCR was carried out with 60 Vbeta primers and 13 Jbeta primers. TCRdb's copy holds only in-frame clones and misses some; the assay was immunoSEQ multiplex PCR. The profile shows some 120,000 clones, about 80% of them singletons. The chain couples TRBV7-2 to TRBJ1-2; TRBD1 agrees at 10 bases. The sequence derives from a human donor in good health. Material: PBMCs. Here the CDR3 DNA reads TGTGCCAGCAGCTCCTCCGGGACAGGGGTAGGGTACACCTTC. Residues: CASSSSGTGVGYTF.